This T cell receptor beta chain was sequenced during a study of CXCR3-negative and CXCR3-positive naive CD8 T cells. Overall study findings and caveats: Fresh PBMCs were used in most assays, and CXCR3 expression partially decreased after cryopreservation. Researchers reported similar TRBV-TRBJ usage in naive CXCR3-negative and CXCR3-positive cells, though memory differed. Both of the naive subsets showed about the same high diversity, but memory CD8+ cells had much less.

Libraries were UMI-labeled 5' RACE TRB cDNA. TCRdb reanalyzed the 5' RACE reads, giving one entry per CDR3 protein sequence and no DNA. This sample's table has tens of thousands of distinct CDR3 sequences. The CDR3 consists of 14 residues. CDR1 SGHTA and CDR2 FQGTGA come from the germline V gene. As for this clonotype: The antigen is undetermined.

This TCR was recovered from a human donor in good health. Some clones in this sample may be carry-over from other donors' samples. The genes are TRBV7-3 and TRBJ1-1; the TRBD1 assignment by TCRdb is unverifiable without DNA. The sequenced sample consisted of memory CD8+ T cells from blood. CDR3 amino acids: CASSSTAANTEAFF.